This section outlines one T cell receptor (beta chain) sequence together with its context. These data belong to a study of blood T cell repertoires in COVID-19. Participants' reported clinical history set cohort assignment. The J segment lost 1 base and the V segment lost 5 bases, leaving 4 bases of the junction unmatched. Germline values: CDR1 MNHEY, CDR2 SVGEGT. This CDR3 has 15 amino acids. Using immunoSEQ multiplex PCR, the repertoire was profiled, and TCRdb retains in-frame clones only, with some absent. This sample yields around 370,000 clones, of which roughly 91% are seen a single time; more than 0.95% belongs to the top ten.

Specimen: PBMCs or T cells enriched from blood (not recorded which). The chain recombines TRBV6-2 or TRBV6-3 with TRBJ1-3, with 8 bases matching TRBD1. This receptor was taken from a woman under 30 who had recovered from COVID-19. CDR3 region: CASSRQGRSGNTIYF. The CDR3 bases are TGTGCCAGCAGTCGACAGGGGCGGTCTGGAAACACCATATATTTT.